Listed below are T cell receptor beta chains from one sample, sequenced in a study of blood T cell repertoires in COVID-19. TCRdb's copy holds only in-frame clones and misses some; the assay was immunoSEQ multiplex PCR. The table includes fewer than 50,000 clones, about 85% detected once. What was sequenced was peripheral blood. The origin of the receptors is a woman of 80 years or more with acute or convalescent COVID-19. CDR3s include the opening cysteine and the closing phenylalanine or tryptophan. The D gene is left open where the match is weak. Not every row has a clone size; where given, it reads once, few, many or a size class.

j_call	v_call	d_call	clone_size	cdr3_aa	cdr3_nt
TRBJ2-6	TRBV18	-	-	CASSPNGGSGANVLTF	TGTGCCAGCTCACCAAACGGGGGCTCTGGGGCCAACGTCCTGACTTTC
TRBJ1-5	TRBV18	TRBD1	-	CASSSDREQPQHF	TGTGCCAGCTCTTCGGACAGGGAACAGCCCCAGCATTTT
TRBJ2-7	TRBV6-6	TRBD2	-	CASSFRTSGSAYEQYF	TGTGCCAGCAGTTTTAGGACTAGCGGGAGTGCATACGAGCAGTACTTC
TRBJ2-1	TRBV19	TRBD1	-	CASSTEQGSVGEQFF	TGTGCCAGTAGTACCGAACAGGGGTCGGTCGGTGAGCAGTTCTTC
TRBJ2-3	TRBV24-1	-	-	CATSEARGEADTQYF	TGTGCCACCAGTGAAGCGAGAGGGGAGGCAGATACGCAGTATTTT
TRBJ1-5	TRBV7-8	-	few	CASSQQGGVYSNQPQHF	TGTGCCAGCAGCCAACAGGGTGGGGTCTATAGCAATCAGCCCCAGCATTTT
TRBJ2-1	TRBV11-2	-	-	CASSLQNNEQFF	TGTGCCAGCAGCTTACAGAACAATGAGCAGTTCTTC
TRBJ2-1	TRBV28	TRBD2	-	CASSSGGSGTEQFF	TGTGCCAGCAGTTCGGGAGGTAGCGGGACAGAGCAGTTCTTC
TRBJ2-2	TRBV4-1	TRBD2	-	CASSHTAGGSTGELFF	TGCGCCAGCAGCCACACAGCGGGAGGTAGCACCGGGGAGCTGTTTTTT
TRBJ2-1	TRBV11-3	TRBD2	-	CASSSRTSGEYNEQFF	TGTGCCAGCAGCTCACGGACTAGCGGCGAGTACAATGAGCAGTTCTTC
TRBJ1-2	TRBV7-9	TRBD1	-	CASSVGQGFGGYTF	TGTGCCAGCAGCGTCGGACAGGGTTTCGGGGGCTACACCTTC
TRBJ1-2	TRBV4-2	-	once	CASSQEDRNYGYTF	TGTGCCAGCAGCCAAGAAGACAGGAACTATGGCTACACCTTC
TRBJ2-7	TRBV6-5	TRBD1	-	CASSRTGTISYEQYF	TGTGCCAGCAGCCGGACAGGGACGATCTCCTACGAGCAGTACTTC
TRBJ1-6	TRBV2	TRBD1	-	CASSTQGQYNSPLHF	TGTGCCAGCAGCACTCAGGGACAGTATAATTCACCCCTCCACTTT
TRBJ2-1	TRBV4-1	TRBD2	few	CASSRGTSGSYNEQFF	TGCGCCAGCAGCCGTGGGACTAGCGGCTCCTACAATGAGCAGTTCTTC
TRBJ2-2	TRBV28	TRBD1	-	CASSLPTGGTGELFF	TGTGCCAGCAGTTTACCGACAGGGGGCACCGGGGAGCTGTTTTTT
TRBJ2-5	TRBV6-5	-	-	CASRATGGGETQYF	TGTGCCAGCAGAGCAACAGGGGGGGGAGAGACCCAGTACTTC
TRBJ1-4	TRBV7-2	TRBD1	-	CASSPRQGAREKLFF	TGTGCCAGCAGCCCTAGACAGGGGGCCAGGGAAAAACTGTTTTTT
TRBJ1-5	TRBV4-1	-	-	CASSQEGGGNQPQHF	TGCGCCAGCAGCCAAGAGGGGGGTGGCAATCAGCCCCAGCATTTT
TRBJ1-1	TRBV6-5	TRBD1	few	CASSYSDRGRTEAFF	TGTGCCAGCAGTTACTCGGACAGGGGAAGGACTGAAGCTTTCTTT
TRBJ2-5	TRBV5-6	TRBD2	-	CASSLAGGRVQETQYF	TGTGCCAGCAGCTTGGCTGGCGGGAGGGTCCAAGAGACCCAGTACTTC
TRBJ2-5	TRBV18	TRBD2	-	CASSLGRVETQYF	TGTGCCAGCTCCCTAGGGAGGGTTGAGACCCAGTACTTC
TRBJ2-5	TRBV27	TRBD2	-	CASSSRRREGLQETQYF	TGTGCCAGCAGCTCGAGGAGGAGGGAGGGCCTCCAAGAGACCCAGTACTTC
TRBJ2-7	TRBV15	-	-	CATSRDLRGNYEQYF	TGTGCCACCAGCAGAGATTTGAGAGGGAACTACGAGCAGTACTTC
TRBJ2-1	TRBV19	TRBD2	-	CASSSTSGSEQFF	TGTGCCAGTAGCTCGACTAGCGGGAGTGAGCAGTTCTTC
TRBJ1-4	TRBV5-4	TRBD1	-	CASSIGQGTNEKLFF	TGTGCCAGCAGCATCGGACAGGGGACTAATGAAAAACTGTTTTTT
TRBJ2-7	TRBV12-3/TRBV12-4	TRBD2	-	CASRVAGRGEQYF	TGTGCCAGCAGAGTAGCGGGACGGGGCGAGCAGTACTTC
TRBJ2-1	TRBV24-1	TRBD2	-	CATSEPGGWNEQFF	TGTGCCACCAGTGAACCGGGAGGGTGGAATGAGCAGTTCTTC
TRBJ1-2	TRBV2	-	-	CASSVTARSSTF	TGTGCCAGCAGTGTGACAGCCCGCTCTTCCACCTTC
TRBJ2-2	TRBV2	TRBD2	-	CASSVLGGSTGELFF	TGTGCCAGCAGTGTTTTGGGGGGGTCCACCGGGGAGCTGTTTTTT
TRBJ2-7	TRBV27	TRBD1	few	CASSSENLGGSDEQYF	TGTGCCAGCAGTTCCGAGAACCTAGGGGGCTCCGACGAGCAGTACTTC
TRBJ1-5	TRBV28	TRBD1	-	CASSPRQGVPQPQHF	TGTGCCAGCAGTCCCAGACAGGGGGTTCCTCAGCCCCAGCATTTT
TRBJ1-5	TRBV6-1	TRBD1	-	CASSEAGGGQGRQPQHF	TGTGCCAGCAGTGAAGCTGGAGGGGGACAGGGGCGACAGCCCCAGCATTTT
TRBJ2-7	TRBV27	-	-	CASRRTGSYEQYF	TGTGCCAGCAGACGCACAGGGTCCTACGAGCAGTACTTC
TRBJ2-1	TRBV11-2	-	-	CASSFTSNEQFF	TGTGCCAGCAGCTTTACTAGCAATGAGCAGTTCTTC
TRBJ1-1	TRBV5-1	-	-	CASSFRGRENTEAFF	TGCGCCAGCAGCTTCAGGGGCAGAGAGAACACTGAAGCTTTCTTT
TRBJ2-1	TRBV30	TRBD1	-	CAWSLPGGYYNEQFF	TGTGCCTGGAGTCTTCCAGGGGGCTACTACAATGAGCAGTTCTTC
TRBJ2-3	TRBV20-1	-	-	CSASSGTTSTDTQYF	TGCAGTGCCAGTAGCGGAACCACTAGCACAGATACGCAGTATTTT
TRBJ1-5	TRBV19	-	-	CATGGRGNQPQHF	TGTGCCACGGGGGGGCGCGGCAATCAGCCCCAGCATTTT
TRBJ1-4	TRBV2	-	-	CASSTTPATNEKLFF	TGTGCCAGCAGTACTACCCCTGCAACTAATGAAAAACTGTTTTTT
TRBJ2-2	TRBV5-6	-	-	CASSSAGELFF	TGTGCCAGCAGCTCTGCCGGGGAGCTGTTTTTT
TRBJ1-1	TRBV7-9	-	once	CASSSWGGIVTEAFF	TGTGCCAGCAGCTCTTGGGGAGGGATTGTCACTGAAGCTTTCTTT
TRBJ2-1	TRBV27	-	-	CASSPSSLIAYNEQFF	TGTGCCAGCAGCCCATCTTCCCTGATAGCCTACAATGAGCAGTTCTTC
TRBJ2-7	TRBV3-1/TRBV3-2	TRBD2	-	CASSRAGTTSYEQYF	TGTGCCAGCAGCCGAGCCGGGACTACCTCCTACGAGCAGTACTTC
TRBJ2-3	TRBV24-1	-	-	CATSDSGSTDTQYF	TGTGCCACCAGTGATTCAGGGAGCACAGATACGCAGTATTTT
TRBJ1-1	TRBV7-2	TRBD1	few	CASALTGALRYTEAFF	TGTGCCAGTGCGTTGACAGGGGCGCTTAGATACACTGAAGCTTTCTTT
TRBJ2-7	TRBV28	TRBD2	-	CASRTSGIPEQYF	TGTGCCAGCAGGACTAGCGGGATCCCCGAGCAGTACTTC
TRBJ2-3	TRBV7-9	TRBD2	-	CASSLLWGSGRTDTQYF	TGTGCCAGCAGCCTCCTTTGGGGTAGCGGGAGAACAGATACGCAGTATTTT
TRBJ1-4	TRBV21-1	-	-	CASSKLTGDGEKLFF	TGTGCCAGCAGCAAACTTACAGGGGATGGTGAAAAACTGTTTTTT
TRBJ2-3	TRBV10-3	-	-	CAIGDTLSADTQYF	TGTGCCATCGGGGACACACTCTCGGCGGATACGCAGTATTTT
TRBJ2-1	TRBV19	-	-	CASSIRDEQFF	TGTGCCAGTAGTATACGAGATGAGCAGTTCTTC
TRBJ1-4	TRBV3-1/TRBV3-2	-	-	CASSQEQFGKLFF	TGTGCCAGCAGCCAAGAGCAATTCGGAAAACTGTTTTTT
TRBJ2-2	TRBV15	-	-	CATSRDMNTGELFF	TGTGCCACCAGCAGAGATATGAACACCGGGGAGCTGTTTTTT
TRBJ1-1	TRBV6-5	-	-	CASSHGQLNTEAFF	TGTGCCAGCAGCCACGGACAGTTGAACACTGAAGCTTTCTTT
TRBJ1-6	TRBV5-4	-	-	CASSLAGTPNSPLHF	TGTGCCAGCAGCCTGGCGGGGACACCCAATTCACCCCTCCACTTT
TRBJ2-1	TRBV28	-	-	CASTPSAGRSAYNEQFF	TGTGCCAGCACCCCATCGGCGGGCAGGAGCGCCTACAATGAGCAGTTCTTC
TRBJ2-3	TRBV29-1	TRBD2	-	CSVVSTSGLHDTQYF	TGCAGCGTTGTATCTACTAGCGGACTACACGATACGCAGTATTTT